This T cell receptor (beta chain) is from a study of metastatic and nonmetastatic thyroid tumors. Study-level background: The comparison covered peripheral blood and tumor or nodule tissue in malignant and benign thyroid patients.

As processed by the authors: What underpinned the distant-metastasis classifier for papillary thyroid cancer was the set of CDR3 differences across clinicopathological groups. MiXCR was used by TCRdb to re-call the PCR reads. TCRdb's processing, not the authors', yielded these V and J calls. Found here are about 28,000 clones, 3.5% to 4.5% of them singletons; the top ten hold roughly 3.1%. The CDR3 loop spans 14 amino acids. The germline V gene encodes CDR1 MDHEN and CDR2 SYDVKM. V shed 6 bases and J 5 bases; nucleotides not matched to a gene: 7. Thyroid surgery took place with no prior treatment in any patient. Study observations and caveats: Reported TCR beta diversity, measured in blood and tumor, was significantly higher for malignant thyroid tumors than for benign nodules.

Regarding this clone: What it binds is unknown.

The TCR was taken from a male donor with papillary thyroid cancer or a benign thyroid nodule (not recorded which). Some clones in this sample may be carry-over from other donors' samples. The chain couples TRBV28 to TRBJ2-5, with 9 bases aligning to TRBD2. The sequencing input was blood. DNA of the CDR3: TGTGCCAGCAGATTCTTAGCGGGAGTGGAGACCCAGTACTTC. This encodes CASRFLAGVETQYF.